Shown below are 17 T cell receptor beta chains from a single sample sequenced in a study of breast tumors, draining lymph nodes, adjacent tissues. Breast cancer patients provided tissue from their axillary draining lymph nodes. TCRdb reprocessed the multiplex PCR reads with MiXCR, giving one entry per CDR3 protein. The sample includes about 130,000 distinct CDR3 sequences, approximately 22% of them seen just once. Sequenced: axillary lymph node tissue. These receptors were obtained from a female donor with breast cancer. Some clones in this sample may be carry-over from other donors' samples.

The sample holds many counts of this clonotype. The rearrangement uses TRBV20-1 and TRBJ2-7; TRBD1 agrees at 7 bases. Per germline, CDR1 DFQATT and CDR2 SNEGSKA (reference sequence). This CDR3 is built from 17 residues. V was pared by 6 bases and J by 2 bases, with 19 bases of the junction left unmatched. The CDR3 DNA sequence: TGCAGTGCCAAAACTAGAACAAGTGGACAGGCCACCTACGAGCAGTACTTC. This sequence encodes CSAKTRTSGQATYEQYF.

This clonotype was counted ten times or more. The chain recombines TRBV6-2 or TRBV6-3 with TRBJ2-2; D ambiguous. The CDR3 loop spans 11 amino acids. Trimming pared 2 bases from V and 6 bases from J, leaving 1 base between. Germline V lookup: CDR1 MNHEY, CDR2 SVGEGT. The CDR3 reads CASSYPGELFF. In DNA, the CDR3 is TGTGCCAGCAGTTACCCCGGGGAGCTGTTTTTT.

Concerning this clonotype itself: A much larger clone is a single base away; this may be a read error. The V and J genes are TRBV6-5 and TRBJ1-2; D not certain. Germline V gene sequence: CDR1 MNHEY, CDR2 SVGAGI. CDR3 size: 17 residues. Here the CDR3 reads CAGSYQLRAGLNYGYTF. The CDR3 DNA reads as TGTGCCGGCAGTTACCAGTTGCGGGCAGGCCTAAACTATGGCTACACCTTC.

As to this clonotype: This may be a read error: a much more frequent sequence differs by one nucleotide. The chain uses TRBV2 and TRBJ1-5, with D possibly being TRBD1 (6 bases). CDR1 SNHLY and CDR2 FYNNEI come from the germline V gene. CDR3 length: 14 amino acids. The germline V and J ends were trimmed by 8 bases and 4 bases, with 15 bases remaining between them. CDR3 nucleotides: TGTGCCAGCGGAGGGGACATTCCTAATCAGCCCCAGCATTTT. Its translation: CASGGDIPNQPQHF.

This clonotype came up many times. The J gene is TRBJ2-1, the V gene TRBV20-1; TRBD2 matches 10 bases. The CDR3 loop spans 17 amino acids. The V gene's germline CDR1 is DFQATT and CDR2 SNEGSKA (reference sequence). The J segment lost 7 bases and the V segment lost 1 base, leaving 13 bases of the junction unmatched. CDR3 sequence reads: CSARVLKREGRRNEQFF. CDR3 coding DNA: TGCAGTGCTAGAGTTCTCAAGCGGGAGGGCCGTAGGAATGAGCAGTTCTTC.

A word on this clonotype: One end of the junction varies from germline; a read error may be responsible. The chain joins TRBV4-1 to TRBJ1-6; D gene unclear. The V gene's germline CDR1 is MGHRA and CDR2 YSYEKL. CDR3 length: 16 residues. The CDR3 nucleotides read TGCGCCAGCAGCCAAGGCAGTCAGAGAAGGGCTTCACCCCTCCGCTTT. It yields the protein CASSQGSQRRASPLRF.

In its sample, this clonotype was seen many times. The V gene is TRBV20-1, the J gene TRBJ2-7; D perhaps matches TRBD1 (6 bases). Germline loops: CDR1 DFQATT, CDR2 SNEGSKA (reference sequence). V lost 6 bases to trimming and J lost 3 bases, with 15 bases between them. CDR3 size: 13 residues. CDR3: CSANRDTYYEQYF. The CDR3 bases are TGCAGTGCAAACAGGGACACTTACTACGAGCAGTACTTC.

This clonotype was counted many times. The chain is built from TRBV20-1 and TRBJ2-2; D perhaps matches TRBD1 (6 bases). The CDR3 is 14 amino acids. V lost 7 bases, J lost 5 bases, and 17 bases lay in between. The germline CDR1 and CDR2 sequences are DFQATT and SNEGSKA (reference sequence). CDR3 coding DNA: TGCAGTGTACGTAGGGGGAGCGGTACCGGGGAGCTGTTTTTT. Amino acids: CSVRRGSGTGELFF.

This clonotype was found many times. The V call is TRBV30, the J call TRBJ2-5, with D tentatively TRBD1 (6 bases). Germline V CDR1 and CDR2: GTSNPN, SVGIG (reference sequence). The CDR3 loop spans 13 amino acids. With 4 bases removed from V and 1 base from J, the gap between germline ends came to 10 bases. This chain's CDR3 is CAWTGDTQETQYF. CDR3 sequence (DNA): TGTGCCTGGACCGGGGACACCCAAGAGACCCAGTACTTC.

The chain is built from TRBV12-3 or TRBV12-4 and TRBJ1-2; 8 bases are shared with TRBD1. The V and J ends lost 6 bases and 5 bases, in that order; junction bases with no gene match: 5. The CDR3 totals 13 residues. CDR3 coding DNA: TGTGCCAGCAGACCAGGACAGGGATATGGCTACACCTTC. As protein: CASRPGQGYGYTF.

This clonotype was seen a handful of times. V usage is TRBV3-1 and J usage is TRBJ2-1; 12 bases align to TRBD2. The germline gives CDR1 LGHDT, CDR2 YNNKEL (reference sequence). CDR3 size: 18 residues. V dropped 0 bases and J dropped 8; count of bases not matched to a gene: 11. The CDR3 sequence is CASSQDTGLAGPGDEQFF. The DNA of the CDR3 is TGTGCCAGCAGCCAAGATACGGGACTAGCGGGCCCTGGAGATGAGCAGTTCTTC.

This clonotype was recorded many times. The rearrangement joins TRBV2 to TRBJ2-1; maybe TRBD2 (5 bases). CDR3 length: 12 amino acids. Trimming removed 7 bases from V and 10 bases from J, with 14 bases in between. Per the germline V gene, CDR1 is SNHLY and CDR2 is FYNNEI. The CDR3 DNA reads as TGTGCCAGCAACCCTACGGGGAACGAGCAGTTCTTC. Protein sequence: CASNPTGNEQFF.

This clonotype was seen only once. V usage is TRBV28 and J usage is TRBJ2-5; 7 bases line up with TRBD2. Looked up from germline, CDR1 is MDHEN and CDR2 is SYDVKM. The CDR3 totals 16 residues. Unmatched junction bases numbered 12, after V lost 3 bases and J lost 5 bases. CDR3 sequence (DNA): TGTGCCAGCAGTTTTCGGCGGGAGTGCCAGCAGGAGACCCAGTACTTC. Translation: CASSFRRECQQETQYF.

As regards this clonotype: This may stem from a read error, because a much larger clone lies one nucleotide away. Because the CDR3 is missing its conserved closing phenylalanine or tryptophan, this is likely a read error. V is TRBV6-1 and J is TRBJ2-7; 9 bases are shared with TRBD1. V was clipped by 6 bases and J by 9 bases; unmatched bases: 12. The germline V gene encodes CDR1 MNHNS and CDR2 SASEGT. The CDR3 has 14 amino acids. DNA for the CDR3: TGTGCCAGCAGCCCCGGGACAGGGACATTTTGGCAGTACCTC. It translates to CASSPGTGTFWQYL.

In this sample, this clonotype turned up many times. The V gene is TRBV11-2, the J gene TRBJ2-7; the match to TRBD2 covers 10 bases. Germline V gene sequence: CDR1 SGHAT, CDR2 FQNNGV. The CDR3 is made up of 17 amino acids. The V gene end was trimmed by 0 bases and the J gene end by 0 bases; junction bases not matched to a gene: 5. CDR3 region: CASSLDRTSGGSYEQYF. CDR3 coding DNA: TGTGCCAGCAGCTTAGACAGGACTAGCGGAGGCTCCTACGAGCAGTACTTC.

With regard to this clonotype: This may arise from a read error, as a much more abundant clone is one base away. The V gene is TRBV3-1, the J gene TRBJ2-7; perhaps TRBD1 as D (5 bases). The V gene's germline CDR1 is LGHDT and CDR2 YNNKEL (reference sequence). Trimming removed 2 bases at V and 3 bases at J, with 17 bases between. CDR3 length: 16 residues. CDR3 DNA: TGTGCCAGCAGCCAAAGGGGTGGTCAGGGATTCTACGAGCAGTACTTC. The encoded protein is CASSQRGGQGFYEQYF.

There are a few counts of this clonotype. One base away lies a much larger clone, so this may be a sequencing read error. The J gene is TRBJ1-3, the V gene TRBV24-1; D is perhaps TRBD1 (5 bases). This CDR3 has 17 residues. The ends were cut back, 0 bases at V and 8 bases at J, with 19 bases in the middle. The V gene's germline CDR1 is KGHDR and CDR2 SFDVKD. CDR3 sequence reads: CATSDLSVGEEGHTIYF. CDR3 DNA: TGTGCCACCAGTGATTTGTCGGTAGGGGAGGAGGGTCACACCATATATTTT.